Each of the 9 T cell receptor beta chains below was sequenced from the same sample in a study of sequential checkpoint blockade in melanoma (dated by TCRdb to between 2018 and 2021). In light of the paper, this sample's treatment or condition label describes: randomized to nivolumab then ipilimumab (arm A) or the reverse (arm B). The library relied on the immunoSEQ multiplex PCR assay. TCRdb provides this immuneACCESS table in a form limited to in-frame rearrangements. Some clones are lacking; in checked studies, under half of them reflect an unresolved V gene, and why the rest are absent is not known. In this sample the table shows over 5,500 clones, roughly 25% of which occur a single time. The top ten clones comprise nearly 10% of the sample. Material: tumor tissue (inferred from file names), obtained from a patient given nivolumab and ipilimumab in sequence. The source is a human donor with melanoma.

The chain links TRBV11-3 to TRBJ2-3, with D perhaps assigned TRBD1 or TRBD2 (5 bases each). This CDR3 region has 16 residues. V shed 2 bases and J shed 3 bases, with 15 bases lying between them. The germline CDR1 and CDR2 sequences are SGHNT and YENEEA. The CDR3 is CASSLRRGRATDTQYF. CDR3 DNA sequence: TGTGCCAGCAGCTTACGTCGGGGCAGGGCGACAGATACGCAGTATTTT.

The V gene is TRBV9, the J gene TRBJ2-3; D is perhaps TRBD1 or TRBD2 (5 bases each). The germline V and J ends were trimmed by 5 bases and 2 bases, with 24 bases remaining between them. Germline values: CDR1 SGDLS, CDR2 YYNGEE. There are 18 residues in the CDR3. The CDR3 DNA reads TGTGCCAGCAGTGAAGCGCTCGGGGCCGGGACCAACACAGATACGCAGTATTTT. Protein: CASSEALGAGTNTDTQYF.

CDR3 residues: CSVIRTSAETQYF. In DNA form, the CDR3 reads TGCAGCGTTATCAGGACTAGTGCAGAGACCCAGTACTTC. V and J are TRBV29-1 and TRBJ2-5, with TRBD2 identical over 7 bases. Trimming took 5 bases from V and 4 from J; bases not matched to a gene: 7. The CDR3 totals 13 residues. Looked up from germline, CDR1 is SQVTM and CDR2 is ANQGSEA.

The J gene is TRBJ1-4, the V gene TRBV6-1; D is possibly TRBD1 (5 bases). Trimming removed 1 base at V and 3 bases at J, with 18 bases between. This CDR3 is built from 18 residues. Germline CDR1 is MNHNS and CDR2 is SASEGT. The CDR3: CASSEVPGSGLANEKLFF. The CDR3, as DNA: TGTGCCAGCAGTGAAGTTCCAGGGTCAGGACTAGCTAATGAAAAACTGTTTTTT.

The chain is built from TRBV13 and TRBJ2-5; D perhaps matches TRBD2 (5 bases). Germline assignment: CDR1 PRHDT and CDR2 FYEKMQ (reference sequence). The CDR3 is 13 residues long. Trimming cost V 8 bases and J 5 bases, with 15 bases left between them. As DNA, the CDR3 is TGTGCCAGCGCGGGCCTTTCGGTGGAGACCCAGTACTTC. It specifies CASAGLSVETQYF.

The chain has TRBV6-8 and TRBJ2-1; TRBD2 matches 11 bases. CDR1 and CDR2 (germline): MNHGY, SAAAGT. The CDR3 runs to 21 residues. Trimming removed 5 bases from V and 2 bases from J; junction bases left unmatched: 20. The CDR3 DNA is TGTGCCAGCAGTCCCCGCGAAACTAGGGGGCTAGCGGGAGGTGCCTACAATGAGCAGTTCTTC. Translation: CASSPRETRGLAGGAYNEQFF.

This clone occurred a few times. The CDR3 DNA sequence: TGTGCCAGCAGTTTCTCTGCCGGCCGTACTAACTATGGCTACACCTTC. This gives the protein CASSFSAGRTNYGYTF. The chain uses TRBV6-8 and TRBJ1-2; D ambiguous. The germline V gene encodes CDR1 MNHGY and CDR2 SAAAGT. V lost 4 bases and J lost 0, with 15 bases in between. This CDR3 comprises 16 residues.

This clone was detected only a few times. The rearrangement joins TRBV6-8 to TRBJ2-3; 7 bases are a match to TRBD2. Germline trimming cut 5 bases from V and 1 base from J; bases unmatched to any gene: 6. From germline, CDR1 is MNHGY and CDR2 SAAAGT. There are 15 residues in the CDR3. The CDR3 reads CASSGPAGRTDTQYF. CDR3 DNA sequence: TGTGCCAGCAGTGGCCCAGCGGGGCGCACAGATACGCAGTATTTT.

This clone has more than one count but fewer than ten. Mismatch with germline at one junction end may stem from a read error. The chain uses TRBV10-2 and TRBJ2-7; 9 bases agree with TRBD2. The CDR3 length is 15 residues. Germline loops: CDR1 WSHSY, CDR2 SAAADI. The CDR3 region has the DNA TGCGCCATCAGTGGACCGGGACTAGCCCTAAACGAGCAGTACTTC. Translating gives CAISGPGLALNEQYF.